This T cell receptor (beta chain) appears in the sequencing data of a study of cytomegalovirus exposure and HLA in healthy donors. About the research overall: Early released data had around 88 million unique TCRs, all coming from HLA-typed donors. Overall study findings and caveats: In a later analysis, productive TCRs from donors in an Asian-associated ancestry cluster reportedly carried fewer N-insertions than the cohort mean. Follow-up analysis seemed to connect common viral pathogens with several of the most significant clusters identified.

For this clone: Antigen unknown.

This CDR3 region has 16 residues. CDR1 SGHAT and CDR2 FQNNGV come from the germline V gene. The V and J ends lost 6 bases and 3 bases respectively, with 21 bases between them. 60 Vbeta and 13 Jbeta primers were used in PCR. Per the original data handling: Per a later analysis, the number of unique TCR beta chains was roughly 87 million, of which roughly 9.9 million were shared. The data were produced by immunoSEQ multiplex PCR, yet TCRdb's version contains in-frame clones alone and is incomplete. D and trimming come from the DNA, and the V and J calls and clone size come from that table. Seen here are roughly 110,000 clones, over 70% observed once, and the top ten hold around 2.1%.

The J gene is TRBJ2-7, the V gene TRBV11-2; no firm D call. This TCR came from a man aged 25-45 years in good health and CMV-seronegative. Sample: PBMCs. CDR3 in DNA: TGTGCCAGCAGTCCCTTCCCCACAGAAACGAACTACGAGCAGTACTTC. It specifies CASSPFPTETNYEQYF.